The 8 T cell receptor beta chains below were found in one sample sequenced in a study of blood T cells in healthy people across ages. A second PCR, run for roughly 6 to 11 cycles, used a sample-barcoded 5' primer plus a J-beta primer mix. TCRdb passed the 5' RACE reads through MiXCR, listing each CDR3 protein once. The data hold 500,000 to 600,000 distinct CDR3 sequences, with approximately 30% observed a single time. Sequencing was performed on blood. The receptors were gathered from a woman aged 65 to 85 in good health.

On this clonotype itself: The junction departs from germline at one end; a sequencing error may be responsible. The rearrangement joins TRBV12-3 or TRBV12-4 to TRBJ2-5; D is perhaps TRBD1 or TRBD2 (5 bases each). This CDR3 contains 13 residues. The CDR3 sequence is CASSPLAGPNPYF. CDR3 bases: TGTGCCAGCAGCCCCCTAGCAGGGCCTAATCCTTATTTC.

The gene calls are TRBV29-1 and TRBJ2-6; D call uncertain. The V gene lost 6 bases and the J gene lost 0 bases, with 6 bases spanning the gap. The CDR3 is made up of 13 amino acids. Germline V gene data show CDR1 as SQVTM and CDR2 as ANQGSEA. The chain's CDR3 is CSVCGSGANVLTF. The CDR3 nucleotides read TGCAGCGTCTGTGGCTCTGGGGCCAACGTCCTGACTTTC.

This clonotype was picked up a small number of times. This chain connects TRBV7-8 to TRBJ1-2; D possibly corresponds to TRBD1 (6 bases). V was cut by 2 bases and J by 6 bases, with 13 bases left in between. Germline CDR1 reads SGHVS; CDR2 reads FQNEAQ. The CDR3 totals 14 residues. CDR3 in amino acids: CASSLNREDHGYTF. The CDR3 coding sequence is TGTGCCAGCAGCTTAAACAGGGAGGATCATGGCTACACCTTC.

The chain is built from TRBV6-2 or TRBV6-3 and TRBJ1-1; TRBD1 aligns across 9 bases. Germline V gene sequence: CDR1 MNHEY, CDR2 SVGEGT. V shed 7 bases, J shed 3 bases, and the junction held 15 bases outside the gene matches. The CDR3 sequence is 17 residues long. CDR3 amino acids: CASTKWGQGARDTEAFF. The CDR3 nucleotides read TGTGCCAGCACAAAGTGGGGACAGGGAGCAAGAGACACTGAAGCTTTCTTT.

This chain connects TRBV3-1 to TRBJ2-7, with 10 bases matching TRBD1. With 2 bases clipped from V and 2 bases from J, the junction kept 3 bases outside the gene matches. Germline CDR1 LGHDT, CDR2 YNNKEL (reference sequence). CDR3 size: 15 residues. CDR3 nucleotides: TGTGCCAGCAGCCAAACGGGACAGGGGCCCTACGAGCAGTACTTC. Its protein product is CASSQTGQGPYEQYF.

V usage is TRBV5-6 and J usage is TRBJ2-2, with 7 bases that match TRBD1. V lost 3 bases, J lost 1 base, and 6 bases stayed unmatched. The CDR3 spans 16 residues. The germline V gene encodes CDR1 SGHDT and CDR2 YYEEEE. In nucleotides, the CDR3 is TGTGCCAGCAGCTCCACACAGGGGATGAACACCGGGGAGCTGTTTTTT. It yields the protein CASSSTQGMNTGELFF.

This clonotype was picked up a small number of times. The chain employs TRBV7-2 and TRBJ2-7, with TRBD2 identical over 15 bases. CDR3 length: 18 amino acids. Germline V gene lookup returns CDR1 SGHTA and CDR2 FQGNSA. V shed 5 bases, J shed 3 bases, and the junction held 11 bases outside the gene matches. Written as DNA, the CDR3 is TGTGCCAGCAGCCTCGGACTAGCGGGGGGGGTTGCGGTCTACGAGCAGTACTTC. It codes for CASSLGLAGGVAVYEQYF.

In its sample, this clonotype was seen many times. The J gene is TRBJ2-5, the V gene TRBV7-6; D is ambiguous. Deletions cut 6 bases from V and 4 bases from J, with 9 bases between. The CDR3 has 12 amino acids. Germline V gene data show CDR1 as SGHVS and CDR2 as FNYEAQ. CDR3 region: CASSSWGETQYF. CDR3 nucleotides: TGTGCCAGCAGTTCCTGGGGAGAGACCCAGTACTTC.